Each of the 6 T cell receptor beta chains below was sequenced from the same sample in a study of T-cell reconstitution after alpha-beta-depleted transplantation in children. Unique molecular identifiers were built into the TCRbeta library. TCRdb used MiXCR to reprocess the PCR reads, holding one entry per CDR3 protein. The sample carries around 480,000 distinct CDR3 sequences, approximately 32% recorded once. Here the sequenced sample was PBMCs from the stem cell graft donor, taken from the stem cell graft. Receptors were obtained from a human donor who donated a stem cell graft to a child with aplastic anemia.

V is TRBV29-1 and J is TRBJ2-5, with 13 positions matching TRBD2. The CDR3 totals 16 residues. Unmatched junction bases numbered 12, after V lost 6 bases and J lost 5 bases. From germline, CDR1 is SQVTM and CDR2 ANQGSEA. For the CDR3, the DNA is TGCAGCGTGGGGACTAGCGGGAACCCCCGGAGGGAGACCCAGTACTTC. Its protein product is CSVGTSGNPRRETQYF.

The chain carries TRBV20-1 and TRBJ2-7; 9 bases align to TRBD2. V shed 3 bases and J 2 bases; nucleotides not matched to a gene: 8. The CDR3 extends over 15 amino acids. Looked up from germline, CDR1 is DFQATT and CDR2 is SNEGSKA (reference sequence). The CDR3 DNA follows: TGCAGTGCTAGCCCGACTAGCGGAGGACCCTACGAGCAGTACTTC. This translates into CSASPTSGGPYEQYF.

A few counts support this clonotype. The chain recombines TRBV29-1 with TRBJ2-1, with unresolved D. CDR1 is SQVTM, CDR2 ANQGSEA, per germline. The germline V and J ends were trimmed by 7 bases and 6 bases, with 13 bases remaining between them. This CDR3 contains 12 residues. CDR3 region: CSALDSPNEQFF. In DNA form, the CDR3 reads TGCAGCGCCTTAGATTCTCCCAATGAGCAGTTCTTC.

This clonotype appeared a single time. The V and J genes are TRBV7-8 and TRBJ1-5; 11 bases are a match to TRBD1. This CDR3 has 17 amino acids. V gave up 5 bases and J gave up 2 bases; unmatched junction bases: 8. CDR1 is SGHVS, CDR2 FQNEAQ, per germline. CDR3 region: CASSSRTGGMGNQPQHF. CDR3 coding DNA: TGTGCCAGCAGCAGCCGGACAGGGGGCATGGGCAATCAGCCCCAGCATTTT.

A word on this clonotype: An end of the junction differs from the germline gene, which may be a read error. This sequence joins TRBV11-3 and TRBJ1-1, with D unresolved. Germline V gene data show CDR1 as SGHNT and CDR2 as YENEEA. The CDR3 consists of 13 residues. The CDR3 spells CACSFQQNTEAFF. In DNA, the CDR3 is TGTGCCTGCAGCTTCCAACAGAACACTGAAGCTTTCTTT. The full variable domain, rest sourced from reference TRBV11-3 and TRBJ1-1, is EAGVVQSPRYKIIEKKQPVAFWCNPISGHNTLYWYLQNLGQGPELLIRYENEEAVDDSQLPKDRFSAERLKGVDSTLKIQPAELGDSAVYLCACSFQQNTEAFFGQGTRLTVV.

V gene TRBV30 combines with J gene TRBJ2-1; a weak D match, TRBD2 (5 bases). Trimming removed 3 bases at V and 6 bases at J, with 24 bases between. Germline V CDR1 and CDR2: GTSNPN, SVGIG (reference sequence). This CDR3 spans 17 amino acids. The CDR3 region is CAWSVGNLVGVGNEQFF. The CDR3 region has the DNA TGTGCCTGGAGCGTTGGAAATCTAGTGGGAGTCGGCAATGAGCAGTTCTTC.